The table lists the clone carrying this TCR beta chain with a count of one. Method: immunoSEQ multiplex PCR; TCRdb's copy keeps in-frame clones and lacks some. Of 200,000 to 300,000 clones listed, approximately 87% are singletons. The data derive from a study of Ad26.COV2.S vaccination and SARS-CoV-2 variants. As for the study in general: Into the muscle, Ad26.COV2.S was dosed once or twice, 56 days apart.

As to treatment: around 19 received Ad26.COV2.S at low or high dose, single or two shots; 5 received placebo; per-sample allocation not given. Sampling happened 63 days after the first vaccine or placebo injection. SARS-CoV-2 spike from the Wuhan strain was encoded by the vaccine, an Ad26 vector. Germline lookup yields CDR1 MDHEN and CDR2 SYDVKM. The germline V and J ends were trimmed by 7 bases and 13 bases, with 16 bases remaining between them. The CDR3 extends over 12 amino acids. The sample consisted of peripheral blood, taken in a trial of Ad26.COV2.S vaccine versus placebo. The J gene is TRBJ1-4, the V gene TRBV28; D is possibly TRBD1 (5 bases). The TCR originated in a person between 18 and 65 years old who received the Ad26.COV2.S COVID-19 vaccine or a placebo. The CDR3 region has the DNA TGTGCCAGCACCCTGGGGGGGGGAATACTGTTTTTT. It yields the protein CASTLGGGILFF.